The sequence of this T cell receptor (beta chain) was determined in a study of control samples from healthy donors and cancer patients. This CDR3 contains 14 residues. Trimming cost V 2 bases and J 0 bases, with 6 bases left between them. CDR1 is SGHKS and CDR2 is YYEKEE in the germline V gene (reference sequence). Repertoires were generated with immunoSEQ multiplex PCR, while TCRdb's copy carries only in-frame clones and drops some. The top ten hold about an eighth of the sample, which has 250,000 to 300,000 clones, approximately 80% seen once. V gene TRBV5-5 combines with J gene TRBJ1-3; no firm D call. The sample taken for sequencing was PBMCs. The clonotype comes from a woman aged 55-69 years with lung cancer. CDR3 in DNA: TGTGCCAGCAGCTTCATGAGCTCTGGAAACACCATATATTTT. This translates into CASSFMSSGNTIYF.